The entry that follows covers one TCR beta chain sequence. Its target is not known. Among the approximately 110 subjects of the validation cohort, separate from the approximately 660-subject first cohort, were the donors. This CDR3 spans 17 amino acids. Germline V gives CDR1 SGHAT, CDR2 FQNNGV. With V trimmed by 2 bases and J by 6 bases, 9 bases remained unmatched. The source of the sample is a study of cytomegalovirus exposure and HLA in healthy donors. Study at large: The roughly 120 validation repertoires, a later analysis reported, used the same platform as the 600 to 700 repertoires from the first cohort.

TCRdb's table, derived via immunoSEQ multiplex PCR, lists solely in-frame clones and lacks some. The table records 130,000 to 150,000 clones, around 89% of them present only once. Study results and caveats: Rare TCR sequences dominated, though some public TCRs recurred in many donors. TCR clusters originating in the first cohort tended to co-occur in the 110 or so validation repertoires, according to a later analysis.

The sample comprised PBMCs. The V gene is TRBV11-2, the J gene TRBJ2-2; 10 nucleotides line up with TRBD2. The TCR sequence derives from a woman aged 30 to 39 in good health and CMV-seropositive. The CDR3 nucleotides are TGTGCCAGCAGCTTATCTAAGGGGACTAGCGTCGCCGGGGAGCTGTTTTTT. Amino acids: CASSLSKGTSVAGELFF.